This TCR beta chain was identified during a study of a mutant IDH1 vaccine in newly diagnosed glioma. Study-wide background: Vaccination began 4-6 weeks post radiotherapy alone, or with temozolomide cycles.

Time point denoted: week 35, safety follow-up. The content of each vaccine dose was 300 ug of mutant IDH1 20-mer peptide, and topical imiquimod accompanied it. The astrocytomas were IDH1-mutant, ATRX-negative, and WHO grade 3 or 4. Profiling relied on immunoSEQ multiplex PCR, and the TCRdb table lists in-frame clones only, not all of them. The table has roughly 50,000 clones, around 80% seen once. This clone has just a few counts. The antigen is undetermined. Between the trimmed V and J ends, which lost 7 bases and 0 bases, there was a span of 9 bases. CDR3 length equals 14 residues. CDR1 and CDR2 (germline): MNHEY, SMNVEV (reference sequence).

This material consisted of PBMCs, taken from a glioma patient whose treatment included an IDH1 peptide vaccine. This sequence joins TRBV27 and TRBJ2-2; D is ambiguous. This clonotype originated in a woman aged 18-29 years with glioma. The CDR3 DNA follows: TGTGCCAGCACCAAGACATCGAACACCGGGGAGCTGTTTTTT. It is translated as CASTKTSNTGELFF.